A single sample is the source of the 6 T cell receptor beta chains below, sequenced in a study of OX40 agonist ivuxolimab in advanced cancers. Here immunoSEQ multiplex PCR was the method, and the copy in TCRdb shows in-frame clones only, minus some. In the table there are about 43,000 clones, around 88% of which are singletons. This material consisted of CD4+ or CD8+ T cells sorted from blood, taken in a trial of the OX40 agonist ivuxolimab. The receptor set was obtained from an adult with an advanced solid tumor such as melanoma, head and neck, liver or kidney cancer.

This clone was observed a handful of times. The V gene is TRBV6-5, the J gene TRBJ2-1, with D perhaps TRBD2 (6 bases). The V gene's germline CDR1 is MNHEY and CDR2 SVGAGI. This CDR3 region has 15 residues. Trimming pared 6 bases from V and 2 bases from J, leaving 14 bases between. CDR3 in DNA: TGTGCCAGCAGCGACCGGAGGGACGCCTACAATGAGCAGTTCTTC. It is translated as CASSDRRDAYNEQFF.

The count of this clone is one. J is TRBJ2-7 and V is TRBV29-1; D possibly corresponds to TRBD2 (5 bases). The germline V and J ends were trimmed by 0 bases and 1 base, with 10 bases remaining between them. Looked up from germline, CDR1 is SQVTM and CDR2 is ANQGSEA. CDR3 length: 14 residues. The CDR3 nucleotides are TGCAGCGTTGAAGATGGAGGAGTTTCCTACGAGCAGTACGTC. The encoded protein is CSVEDGGVSYEQYV.

The chain uses TRBV28 and TRBJ1-1, with 8 bases lining up with TRBD1. After removal of 6 bases from V and 6 bases from J, the junction contained 12 bases not matched to a gene. This CDR3 spans 15 amino acids. Germline CDR1 MDHEN, CDR2 SYDVKM. CDR3 nucleotide sequence: TGTGCCAGCAGAACCCAGGGACAGGAGTGGGCTGAAGCTTTCTTT. As protein: CASRTQGQEWAEAFF.

V usage is TRBV10-2 and J usage is TRBJ1-5; 9 positions agree with TRBD1. The CDR3 is made up of 16 amino acids. V shed 2 bases and J 7 bases; nucleotides not matched to a gene: 9. CDR1 and CDR2 from the germline V gene are WSHSY and SAAADI. The CDR3: CASSELGQGVQQPQHF. The CDR3 nucleotides are TGCGCCAGCAGTGAGCTGGGACAGGGAGTTCAGCAGCCCCAGCATTTT.

The chain is built from TRBV10-3 and TRBJ2-5, with D perhaps TRBD1 (6 bases). CDR1 is ENHRY, CDR2 SYGVKD, per germline. The CDR3 contains 14 residues. Trimming shortened V by 3 bases and J by 4 bases, and 12 bases separated the two germline ends. The CDR3 coding sequence is TGTGCCATCAGTGACGAGGGGGTCATAGAGACCCAGTACTTC. This translates into CAISDEGVIETQYF.

The chain has TRBV7-9 and TRBJ2-1; D may be TRBD1 or TRBD2 (5 bases each). This CDR3 has 12 residues. V was clipped by 5 bases and J by 6 bases, with 8 bases between them. Germline loops: CDR1 SEHNR, CDR2 FQNEAQ (reference sequence). The CDR3, as DNA: TGTGCCAGCAGCCCGGGGCCCAATGAGCAGTTCTTC. This gives the protein CASSPGPNEQFF.